This T cell receptor (beta chain) was retrieved from a study of cytomegalovirus exposure and HLA in healthy donors. The trim removed 0 bases at V and 4 bases at J, leaving 8 bases unmatched. CDR3 size: 18 residues. Germline values: CDR1 SGHRS, CDR2 YFSETQ. Amplification used 60 Vbeta primers and 13 Jbeta primers. Data came from immunoSEQ multiplex PCR; TCRdb stores just in-frame clones and leaves some out. The sample shows about 160,000 clones, roughly 78% of them seen only once. As to this clone: Its target is not known.

Study findings and constraints: The study put 150 to 200 TCR beta chains on its list as cytomegalovirus-associated. Later findings reportedly placed an Asian-associated ancestry cluster below the approximately 670-donor mean for N-insertions.

The chain combines TRBV5-1 with TRBJ2-6; 9 nucleotides align to TRBD2. Source material: PBMCs. The receptor's source is a woman aged 40 to 49 in good health and CMV-seronegative. The CDR3 DNA reads as TGCGCCAGCAGCTTGGACGCGGGGGGGCGTCGCGGGGCCAACGTCCTGACTTTC. This encodes CASSLDAGGRRGANVLTF.